This T cell receptor beta chain appears in the sequencing data of a study of identical twins. Study observations and caveats: Among beta out-of-frame sequences, excess sharing between twins appeared weaker.

TCRdb reprocessed the 5' RACE reads via MiXCR and lists one record per CDR3 protein. The sample contains under 900,000 distinct CDR3 sequences, 9% to 15% of which appear only once. Germline CDR1 is MNHEY and CDR2 is SVGEGT. V lost 8 bases and J lost 7; bases outside the gene matches: 9. The CDR3 loop spans 14 amino acids. This clonotype was picked up a small number of times. Its antigen is unknown. This same sample was also part of a study on yellow fever vaccine responses in identical twins.

This sequence joins TRBV6-2 or TRBV6-3 and TRBJ2-2, with 8 bases identical to TRBD1. The receptor's source is a woman aged 18 to 35 in good health. The sequenced material came from PBMCs. CDR3 sequence reads: CASRRTGSIGELFF. CDR3 nucleotides: TGTGCCAGCCGTAGGACAGGGTCGATCGGGGAGCTGTTTTTT.